One and the same sample provided the 17 T cell receptor beta chains below, sequenced in a study of blood T cell repertoires in COVID-19. Sequencing was performed with immunoSEQ multiplex PCR; in TCRdb, only in-frame clones are kept and a portion is missing. The data contain roughly 220,000 clones, roughly 81% of them singletons. The sample was peripheral blood. Receptors originate from a man between 45 and 60 years old who had recovered from COVID-19.

The J gene is TRBJ2-1, the V gene TRBV5-1, with TRBD2 matching 10 bases. The CDR3 loop spans 16 amino acids. V dropped 0 bases and J dropped 6; count of bases not matched to a gene: 6. Germline CDR1 SGHRS, CDR2 YFSETQ. The CDR3 loop reads CASSLASSGRSNEQFF. The CDR3 DNA reads as TGCGCCAGCAGCTTGGCCTCTAGCGGGAGATCCAATGAGCAGTTCTTC.

The chain recombines TRBV5-1 with TRBJ2-3; 13 bases align to TRBD2. CDR1 SGHRS and CDR2 YFSETQ come from the germline V gene. The length of the CDR3 is 15 residues. J gave up 3 bases and V 6 bases, and 4 bases lay outside the gene matches. CDR3 amino acids: CASNGLAGATDTQYF. The CDR3 DNA reads as TGCGCCAGCAACGGACTAGCGGGAGCGACAGATACGCAGTATTTT.

This clone is a singleton in its sample. V and J are TRBV2 and TRBJ2-2; possibly TRBD2 for D (7 bases). Germline V CDR1 and CDR2: SNHLY, FYNNEI. V was shortened by 3 bases and J by 4 bases, with 15 bases between the two germline ends. The CDR3 extends over 16 amino acids. The CDR3 DNA sequence: TGTGCCAGCAGTGACCGGCGGCGGGGGCCCACCGGGGAGCTGTTTTTT. This codes for CASSDRRRGPTGELFF.

The chain links TRBV5-1 to TRBJ1-2; D possibly corresponds to TRBD1 (6 bases). Between the trimmed V and J ends, which lost 0 bases and 0 bases, there was a span of 12 bases. CDR3 length: 16 amino acids. Germline values: CDR1 SGHRS, CDR2 YFSETQ. The CDR3 spells CASSLEGVWANYGYTF. CDR3 coding DNA: TGCGCCAGCAGCTTGGAGGGGGTTTGGGCTAACTATGGCTACACCTTC.

The CDR3, as DNA: TGTGCCAGCTCACAGGACAGGGATATGTACACTGAAGCTTTCTTT. Protein sequence: CASSQDRDMYTEAFF. The V gene is TRBV18, the J gene TRBJ1-1, with 8 bases aligning to TRBD1. The V segment lost 4 bases and the J segment 3 bases; nucleotides outside the gene matches: 7. CDR1 KGHSH and CDR2 LQKENI come from the germline V gene. CDR3 length equals 15 residues.

J is TRBJ2-1 and V is TRBV5-8, with D maybe TRBD2 (6 bases). V lost 0 bases, J lost 7 bases, and 11 bases lay in between. Germline V gives CDR1 SGHTS, CDR2 YDEGEE. This CDR3 is built from 14 residues. This CDR3 reads CASSLELARNEQFF. CDR3 sequence (DNA): TGTGCCAGCAGCTTGGAGCTAGCGAGGAATGAGCAGTTCTTC.

Only one count was recorded for this clone. This chain joins TRBV7-7 and TRBJ2-5; 11 nucleotides line up with TRBD2. The CDR3 is made up of 15 amino acids. Germline values: CDR1 SSHAT, CDR2 FNYEAQ (reference sequence). V gave up 5 bases and J gave up 6 bases; unmatched junction bases: 8. The CDR3 loop is CASSILAGADKTQYF. The CDR3 DNA sequence: TGTGCCAGCAGCATACTAGCGGGAGCGGATAAGACCCAGTACTTC.

The J gene is TRBJ1-2, the V gene TRBV3-1 (or the pseudogene TRBV3-2); D might be TRBD1 (6 bases). V lost 0 bases and J 7 bases, leaving 9 bases between the germline ends. This CDR3 has 13 residues. Germline-derived CDR1 and CDR2 are LGHDT and YNNKEL (reference sequence). CDR3 protein: CASSQEGHTGYTF. CDR3 coding DNA: TGTGCCAGCAGCCAAGAGGGACATACTGGCTACACCTTC.

J is TRBJ2-3 and V is TRBV28; 8 bases map to TRBD2. The CDR3 has 14 residues. V dropped 4 bases and J dropped 6; count of bases not matched to a gene: 6. Germline V gives CDR1 MDHEN, CDR2 SYDVKM. DNA of the CDR3: TGTGCCAGCAGTTCGAGCGGGAGAACGGATACGCAGTATTTT. It specifies CASSSSGRTDTQYF.

V gene TRBV5-6 combines with J gene TRBJ1-1; 7 bases line up with TRBD1. Germline CDR1 is SGHDT and CDR2 is YYEEEE. After removal of 4 bases from V and 5 bases from J, the junction contained 8 bases not matched to a gene. The CDR3 spans 14 residues. This CDR3 reads CASSATGMITEAFF. Here the CDR3 DNA reads TGTGCCAGCAGCGCGACAGGGATGATTACTGAAGCTTTCTTT.

This chain connects TRBV4-2 to TRBJ2-1, with 12 positions matching TRBD2. Germline values: CDR1 LGHNA, CDR2 YNFKEQ. The CDR3 spans 15 residues. With 6 bases clipped from V and 5 bases from J, the junction kept 5 bases outside the gene matches. Here the CDR3 reads CASSWRTSGDNEQFF. As DNA, the CDR3 is TGTGCCAGCAGTTGGAGGACTAGCGGGGACAATGAGCAGTTCTTC.

The chain employs TRBV7-2 and TRBJ2-3, with 7 bases that match TRBD2. V was pared by 10 bases and J by 2 bases, with 6 bases of the junction left unmatched. The CDR3 loop spans 13 amino acids. CDR1 SGHTA and CDR2 FQGNSA come from the germline V gene. The DNA for the CDR3 is TGTGCCACAGGCCGGGAGGCCACAGATACGCAGTATTTT. The encoded protein is CATGREATDTQYF.

This clone was counted a single time. This rearrangement joins TRBV7-7 to TRBJ2-1, with TRBD2 matching over 10 bases. CDR1 SSHAT and CDR2 FNYEAQ come from the germline V gene (reference sequence). The CDR3 has 16 residues. After removal of 0 bases from V and 7 bases from J, the junction contained 6 bases not matched to a gene. CDR3 sequence reads: CASSLASSGSSNEQFF. The CDR3 nucleotides read TGTGCCAGCAGCTTAGCGTCTAGCGGGAGCTCGAATGAGCAGTTCTTC. The variable domain in full, with the rest retrieved from reference TRBV7-7 and TRBJ2-1, is GAGVSQSPRYKVTKRGQDVTLRCDPISSHATLYWYQQALGQGPEFLTYFNYEAQPDKSGLPSDRFSAERPEGSISTLTIQRTEQRDSAMYRCASSLASSGSSNEQFFGPGTRLTVL.

The chain couples TRBV2 to TRBJ2-4; 7 nucleotides line up with TRBD1. Unmatched junction bases numbered 6, after V lost 3 bases and J lost 1 base. CDR1 SNHLY and CDR2 FYNNEI come from the germline V gene. The CDR3 runs 16 residues. CDR3 bases: TGTGCCAGCAGTGATCAGGGCAGGGGGGCCAAAAACATTCAGTACTTC. Translating it yields CASSDQGRGAKNIQYF.

This clone has a handful of counts. V gene TRBV4-2 combines with J gene TRBJ2-1; 12 bases fit TRBD2. Trimming took 4 bases from V and 7 from J; bases not matched to a gene: 5. The CDR3 runs 15 residues. CDR1 is LGHNA, CDR2 YNFKEQ, per germline. Here the CDR3 reads CASSPMTSGGNEQFF. The CDR3 DNA reads as TGTGCCAGCAGCCCTATGACTAGCGGGGGTAATGAGCAGTTCTTC.

This sequence joins TRBV19 and TRBJ2-1; TRBD2 agrees at 7 bases. Germline CDR1 reads LNHDA; CDR2 reads SQIVND (reference sequence). The CDR3 has 16 amino acids. V dropped 0 bases and J dropped 8; count of bases not matched to a gene: 10. This chain's CDR3 is CASSIDRVAGNYEQFF. CDR3 bases: TGTGCCAGTAGTATAGACAGAGTAGCGGGTAACTATGAGCAGTTCTTC.

This clone was seen just once. V and J are TRBV3-1 (or the pseudogene TRBV3-2) and TRBJ1-5; 7 bases map to TRBD1. V dropped 2 bases and J dropped 6; count of bases not matched to a gene: 1. This CDR3 comprises 13 residues. The germline CDR1 and CDR2 sequences are LGHDT and YNNKEL (reference sequence). CDR3 loop: CASSQNRGQPQHF. The CDR3 DNA reads TGTGCCAGCAGCCAAAACAGGGGTCAGCCCCAGCATTTT.